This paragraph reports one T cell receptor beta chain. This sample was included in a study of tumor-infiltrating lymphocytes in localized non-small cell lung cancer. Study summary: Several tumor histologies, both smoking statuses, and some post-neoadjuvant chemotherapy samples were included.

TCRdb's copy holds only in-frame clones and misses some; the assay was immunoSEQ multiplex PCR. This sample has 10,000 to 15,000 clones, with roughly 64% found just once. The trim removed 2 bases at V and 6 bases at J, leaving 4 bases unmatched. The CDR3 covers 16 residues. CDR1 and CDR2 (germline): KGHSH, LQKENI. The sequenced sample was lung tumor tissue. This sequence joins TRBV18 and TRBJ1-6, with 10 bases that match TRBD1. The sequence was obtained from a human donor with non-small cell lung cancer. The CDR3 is CASSPSGQGGNSPLHF. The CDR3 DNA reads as TGTGCCAGCTCACCATCTGGACAGGGGGGTAATTCACCCCTCCACTTT.